Following are 5 T cell receptor beta chains from one sample sequenced in a study of T cell responses to AZD1222 COVID-19 vaccine. Profiling relied on immunoSEQ multiplex PCR, and the TCRdb table lists in-frame clones only, not all of them. The sample lists over 150,000 clones, about 85% occurring once. Sequenced material: peripheral blood, taken on day 0 of AZD1222 vaccination. The receptor source for this set is an adult in good health.

The chain links TRBV11-3 to TRBJ2-3; no definite D call. Germline V gives CDR1 SGHNT, CDR2 YENEEA. CDR3 length: 12 amino acids. V gave up 4 bases and J gave up 0 bases, with 2 bases separating them. This CDR3 reads CASSYSTDTQYF. The DNA for the CDR3 is TGTGCCAGCAGCTATAGCACAGATACGCAGTATTTT.

V is TRBV2 and J is TRBJ2-2; 9 bases map to TRBD1. The J segment lost 5 bases and the V segment lost 6 bases, leaving 7 bases of the junction unmatched. The CDR3 has 15 amino acids. CDR1 is SNHLY and CDR2 is FYNNEI in the germline V gene. The DNA of the CDR3 is TGTGCCAGCAGGGGGACAGGGTCCCGGACCGGGGAGCTGTTTTTT. Translating gives CASRGTGSRTGELFF.

The chain joins TRBV27 to TRBJ2-3, with 7 bases lining up with TRBD1. The junction had 11 bases not matched to a gene; V was cut back by 1 base and J by 4 bases. The germline V gene has CDR1 MNHEY and CDR2 SMNVEV (reference sequence). There are 17 residues in the CDR3. The chain's CDR3 is CASSLWVTGRGADTQYF. The CDR3 nucleotides read TGTGCCAGCAGTTTATGGGTGACAGGGAGAGGTGCAGATACGCAGTATTTT.

The rearrangement links TRBV13 to TRBJ2-1, with D tentatively TRBD1 (5 bases). Germline CDR1 reads PRHDT; CDR2 reads FYEKMQ (reference sequence). Trimming shortened V by 1 base and J by 10 bases, and 11 bases separated the two germline ends. This CDR3 is built from 13 residues. CDR3 region: CASSLARGREQFF. The CDR3 nucleotides read TGTGCCAGCAGCTTAGCTAGGGGAAGGGAGCAGTTCTTC.

The V call is TRBV27, the J call TRBJ2-7; 9 bases map to TRBD1. Germline CDR1 and CDR2: MNHEY and SMNVEV (reference sequence). The CDR3 totals 14 residues. Unmatched junction bases numbered 10, after V lost 2 bases and J lost 11 bases. CDR3 protein: CASSLRDRVGVEYF. CDR3 sequence (DNA): TGTGCCAGCAGTTTACGGGACAGGGTGGGGGTCGAGTACTTC.